Only a few counts were recorded for the clone carrying this TCR beta chain. Its antigen is not identified. Of the isolated RNA, all was reverse transcribed, and so the sequenced material was expressed TCRB transcripts. Sequencing used immunoSEQ multiplex PCR; TCRdb keeps in-frame clones, though not all of them. This table has fewer than 450,000 clones, roughly 14% appearing once. Stem cell-like memory, regulatory, central memory and naive CD4+ cells were sorted via CD45RO/CCR7/CD25/CD127/CD95/CD27. CDR1 is SNHLY and CDR2 is FYNNEI in the germline V gene. The CDR3 is 11 residues long. V lost 7 bases and J lost 1, with 4 bases in between. This entry is derived from a study of beta chain features in type 1 diabetes. Study results and caveats: Fewer junction insertions and more nucleotide deletions appeared in type 1 diabetes patients. There was a moderate but significant shortening of TCRB CDR3s in all four CD4+ subsets of Type 1 diabetes patients. For patients and controls alike, PCR might favor shorter templates to the same degree.

This receptor was taken from a woman aged 18-29 years with type 1 diabetes. The V and J genes are TRBV2 and TRBJ1-1; D is uncertain. Sequenced sample: naive CD4+ T cells from blood. The CDR3 DNA reads TGTGCCAGCATTAAGAACACTGAAGCTTTCTTT. This gives the protein CASIKNTEAFF.